The next 6 T cell receptor beta chains were all read from a single sample in a study of T cell responses to AZD1222 COVID-19 vaccine. Profiled with immunoSEQ multiplex PCR; TCRdb holds only in-frame clones, not every one. Among under 95,000 clones listed, around nine tenths were seen once. Sequenced material: peripheral blood, taken on day 0 of AZD1222 vaccination. These TCRs come from an adult in good health.

This chain uses TRBV6-2 or TRBV6-3 with TRBJ2-2; perhaps TRBD1 as D (6 bases). The CDR3 loop spans 15 amino acids. The germline V gene has CDR1 MNHEY and CDR2 SVGEGT. The ends were cut back, 5 bases at V and 1 base at J, with 11 bases in the middle. CDR3 nucleotides: TGTGCCAGCAGTATGCAGGGGAGGAACACCGGGGAGCTGTTTTTT. This gives the protein CASSMQGRNTGELFF.

This chain links TRBV2 with TRBJ1-5; weak D call: TRBD1 (5 bases). Trimming cost V 7 bases and J 3 bases, with 10 bases left between them. This CDR3 comprises 13 residues. The V gene's germline CDR1 is SNHLY and CDR2 FYNNEI. In DNA form, the CDR3 reads TGTGCCAGCAAGCAGGGAAACAATCAGCCCCAGCATTTT. This gives the protein CASKQGNNQPQHF.

The chain employs TRBV9 and TRBJ2-5; maybe TRBD1 (6 bases). Per the germline V gene, CDR1 is SGDLS and CDR2 is YYNGEE. The CDR3 covers 16 residues. V dropped 3 bases and J dropped 4 bases, with 19 bases sitting between them. The CDR3 region is CASSARVGAGGETQYF. Written as DNA, the CDR3 is TGTGCCAGCAGCGCGAGGGTGGGGGCAGGAGGAGAGACCCAGTACTTC.

Here the CDR3 reads CAISESGRGTQYF. As DNA, the CDR3 is TGTGCCATCAGTGAGTCGGGGCGGGGTACGCAGTATTTT. The chain links TRBV10-3 to TRBJ2-3; a weak D match, TRBD2 (6 bases). Looked up from germline, CDR1 is ENHRY and CDR2 is SYGVKD. The CDR3 is 13 amino acids. V was pared by 0 bases and J by 8 bases, with 9 bases between.

This rearrangement joins TRBV6-2 or TRBV6-3 to TRBJ2-3; 10 nucleotides match TRBD2. Trimming took 5 bases from V and 1 from J; bases not matched to a gene: 9. Germline CDR1 is MNHEY and CDR2 is SVGEGT. The CDR3 length is 17 residues. CDR3 in amino acids: CASSPDRGTSGTDTQYF. CDR3 nucleotides: TGTGCCAGCAGTCCGGACCGGGGGACTAGCGGCACAGATACGCAGTATTTT.

The CDR3 region has the DNA TGTGCCAGCATCGAGGGGGCGGGCGGGAACACTGAAGCTTTCTTT. It codes for CASIEGAGGNTEAFF. This chain connects TRBV6-5 to TRBJ1-1, with TRBD1 matching 7 bases. The V gene's germline CDR1 is MNHEY and CDR2 SVGAGI. J was trimmed by 1 base and V by 7 bases; bases with no gene match: 9. This CDR3 is 15 amino acids long.